Below, 10 T cell receptor beta chains from the same sample are listed, as sequenced in a study of T-cell reconstitution after alpha-beta-depleted transplantation in children (dated by TCRdb to about 2016). Library preparation used PCR. For sequencing, an Illumina HiSeq 2500 was employed. To normalize quantification of the TCRbeta repertoire, the TCR libraries were built with molecular barcoding that relied on unique molecular identifiers. Using fastp at Q25 and MiXCR, TCRdb reprocessed the public reads and kept productive beta chains. When rows share a CDR3 protein, they turn into one entry using the most common DNA and genes. Here the sample has about 290,000 distinct CDR3 sequences; 9.5% to 13% occur a single time. The top ten clones comprise less than 8% of the sample. The treatment or condition label for this specimen denotes: allogeneic hematopoietic cell transplantation with graft depleted of TCRalphabeta T cells and CD19 B cells.

This specimen was PBMCs, taken before TCRalphabeta/CD19-depleted stem cell transplant. Receptor source: a boy in the first two years of life with acute myeloid leukemia, due to receive a stem cell transplant.

This clonotype came up a few times. The J gene is TRBJ1-1, the V gene TRBV20-1, with D uncertain. The CDR3 runs to 16 residues. From germline, CDR1 is DFQATT and CDR2 SNEGSKA (reference sequence). The germline V and J ends were trimmed by 3 bases and 4 bases, with 21 bases remaining between them. The CDR3 DNA reads TGCAGTGCTAGTCGACTGCGAAGGACCATCGGCACTGAAGCTTTCTTT. Amino acids: CSASRLRRTIGTEAFF.

The table lists this clonotype with many counts. This rearrangement joins TRBV6-5 to TRBJ2-7; maybe TRBD1 (6 bases). Germline CDR1 MNHEY, CDR2 SVGAGI. Trimming shortened V by 0 bases and J by 3 bases, and 15 bases separated the two germline ends. The CDR3 is 16 amino acids. The CDR3 DNA follows: TGTGCCAGCAGTTACTCCGGGTTGGGGGCAAGCTACGAGCAGTACTTC. Protein sequence: CASSYSGLGASYEQYF.

At least ten counts were recorded for this clonotype. V and J are TRBV12-3 or TRBV12-4 and TRBJ2-2, with D perhaps TRBD1 (5 bases). Trimming removed 1 base from V and 1 base from J, with 7 bases in between. The CDR3 runs 15 residues. CDR3 in DNA: TGTGCCAGCAGTTTAGGGACAAAGAACACCGGGGAGCTGTTTTTT. This codes for CASSLGTKNTGELFF.

The chain carries TRBV27 and TRBJ2-7; D perhaps matches TRBD1 (6 bases). Trimming removed 10 bases at V and 3 bases at J, with 37 bases between. The germline V gene has CDR1 MNHEY and CDR2 SMNVEV (reference sequence). The CDR3 has 20 amino acids. CDR3: CATRPYPGHATGPNLYEQYF. The DNA of the CDR3 is TGTGCCACCCGACCCTACCCGGGACATGCGACGGGACCCAATCTCTACGAGCAGTACTTC.

A few counts support this clonotype. The chain combines TRBV6-2 or TRBV6-3 with TRBJ2-7; 10 bases fit TRBD2. V shed 7 bases, J shed 4 bases, and the junction held 7 bases outside the gene matches. The CDR3 is 14 residues long. CDR1 and CDR2 (germline): MNHEY, SVGEGT. The CDR3 nucleotides read TGTGCCAGCACTTCGAGCGGGAGGGTGTACGAGCAGTACTTC. It yields the protein CASTSSGRVYEQYF.

Comments on this clonotype: A read error may be the cause here, since a much bigger clone is one base away. The chain joins TRBV29-1 to TRBJ2-7; tentative D call: TRBD2 (5 bases). Germline CDR1 SQVTM, CDR2 ANQGSEA. The CDR3 length is 12 residues. The V and J ends lost 7 bases and 2 bases respectively, with 12 bases between them. The CDR3 nucleotides are TGCAGCGCCTCTGCTAGCCCCTACGAGCAGTACTTC. Protein: CSASASPYEQYF.

At least ten counts were recorded for this clonotype. The chain links TRBV20-1 to TRBJ2-7; possible D gene TRBD1, 6 bases. V was trimmed by 3 bases and J by 0 bases, leaving 12 bases between them. There are 14 residues in the CDR3. Germline CDR1 and CDR2: DFQATT and SNEGSKA (reference sequence). Here the CDR3 reads CSASNRESSYEQYF. The CDR3 DNA follows: TGCAGTGCTAGTAACAGGGAGAGCTCCTACGAGCAGTACTTC.

This clonotype was seen at least ten times. V is TRBV7-8 and J is TRBJ2-7, with 8 nucleotides matching TRBD2. The ends lost 7 bases at V and 5 bases at J; junction bases unmatched: 13. CDR1 SGHVS and CDR2 FQNEAQ come from the germline V gene. The CDR3 has 15 residues. CDR3 residues: CASTPRVAGRHEQYF. In DNA, the CDR3 is TGTGCCAGCACCCCTAGGGTAGCGGGACGGCACGAGCAGTACTTC.

This clonotype has at least ten counts. The rearrangement links TRBV10-3 to TRBJ2-6, with TRBD1 identical over 9 bases. This CDR3 is 16 amino acids long. The V and J ends lost 9 bases and 1 base, in that order; junction bases with no gene match: 7. Germline CDR1 is ENHRY and CDR2 is SYGVKD. The CDR3 DNA sequence: TGTGCCATTCATACCGGGACAGGGTCTGGGGCCAACGTCCTGACTTTC. Its protein product is CAIHTGTGSGANVLTF.

The V and J genes are TRBV5-6 and TRBJ2-3; D call uncertain. The CDR3 is 15 amino acids. Trimming shortened V by 6 bases and J by 5 bases, and 19 bases separated the two germline ends. Germline assignment: CDR1 SGHDT and CDR2 YYEEEE. DNA of the CDR3: TGTGCCAGCATGGAGTTCCGGGCTGTGGGAGATACGCAGTATTTT. Translating it yields CASMEFRAVGDTQYF.